This entry lists 4 T cell receptor beta chains sequenced from one sample in a study of shared clonotypes between healthy human individuals. The data were produced by immunoSEQ multiplex PCR, yet TCRdb's version contains in-frame clones alone and is incomplete. The repertoire consists of about 2 million clones, with 85% to 95% occurring once and the leading ten covering 0.1% to 0.15%. The source material was naive CD4+ T cells sorted from blood. Subset: CD45RA+ positively selected. These TCRs come from a man aged 18 to 35 in good health.

This chain uses TRBV30 with TRBJ1-2; the D is unclear. V lost 4 bases and J 4 bases, leaving 13 bases between the germline ends. Per the germline V gene, CDR1 is GTSNPN and CDR2 is SVGIG (reference sequence). CDR3 length: 13 amino acids. The chain's CDR3 is CAWTHPGSYGYTF. The CDR3 DNA is TGTGCCTGGACCCATCCCGGGTCCTATGGCTACACCTTC.

The chain carries TRBV19 and TRBJ2-5; perhaps TRBD2 as D (6 bases). Germline CDR1 is LNHDA and CDR2 is SQIVND (reference sequence). This CDR3 is built from 15 residues. Trimming pared 10 bases from V and 5 bases from J, leaving 23 bases between. The CDR3 nucleotides read TGTGCCACTACTTCGGCGGGGCGGCCAGGGGAGACCCAGTACTTC. It yields the protein CATTSAGRPGETQYF.

This chain joins TRBV9 and TRBJ2-5; 15 positions agree with TRBD2. This CDR3 contains 17 residues. V lost 3 bases and J lost 0; bases outside the gene matches: 3. Germline values: CDR1 SGDLS, CDR2 YYNGEE. CDR3: CASSAGTSGGYQETQYF. The CDR3 DNA reads as TGTGCCAGCAGCGCCGGGACTAGCGGGGGGTACCAAGAGACCCAGTACTTC.

This clone was picked up a small number of times. This chain joins TRBV6-5 and TRBJ2-7; D gene unclear. Per the germline V gene, CDR1 is MNHEY and CDR2 is SVGAGI. The CDR3 loop spans 16 amino acids. V lost 1 base and J 0 bases, leaving 13 bases between the germline ends. This chain's CDR3 is CASSYWVPQDSYEQYF. The CDR3 nucleotides read TGTGCCAGCAGTTACTGGGTCCCCCAGGACTCCTACGAGCAGTACTTC.